This T cell receptor (beta chain) derives from a study of control samples from healthy donors and cancer patients. CDR3 length: 13 amino acids. The V gene lost 7 bases and the J gene lost 2 bases, with 9 bases spanning the gap. CDR1 LNHDA and CDR2 SQIVND come from the germline V gene (reference sequence). Clones were read by immunoSEQ multiplex PCR, and TCRdb kept only the in-frame ones, dropping some. Found here are more than 100,000 clones, approximately 91% of them singletons; the top ten hold 6.5% to 9%. The sequence was collected from a woman between 18 and 29 years old in good health. Sequencing used blood. The rearrangement uses TRBV19 and TRBJ1-3; D is unclear. CDR3 in DNA: TGTGCCAGTACTCGAGGGCCTGGAAACACCATATATTTT. Its protein product is CASTRGPGNTIYF.